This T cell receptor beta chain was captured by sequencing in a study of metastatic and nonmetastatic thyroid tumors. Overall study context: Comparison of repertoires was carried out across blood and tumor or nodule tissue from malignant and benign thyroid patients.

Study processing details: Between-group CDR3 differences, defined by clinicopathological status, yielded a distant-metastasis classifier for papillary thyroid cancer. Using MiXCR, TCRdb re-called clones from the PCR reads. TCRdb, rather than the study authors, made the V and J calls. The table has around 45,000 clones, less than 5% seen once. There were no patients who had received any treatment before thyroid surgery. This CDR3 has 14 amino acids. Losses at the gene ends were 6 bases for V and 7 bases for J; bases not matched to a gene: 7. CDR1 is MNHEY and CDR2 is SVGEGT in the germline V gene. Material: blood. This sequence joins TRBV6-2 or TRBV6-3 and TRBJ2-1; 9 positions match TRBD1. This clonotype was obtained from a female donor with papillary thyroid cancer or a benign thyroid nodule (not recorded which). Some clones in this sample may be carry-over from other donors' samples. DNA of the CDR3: TGTGCCAGCAGCGAACAGGGGGCGGGGAATGAGCAGTTCTTC. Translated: CASSEQGAGNEQFF.